Here is one T cell receptor (beta chain) with its context. Its antigen is unknown. These data originate in a study of cytomegalovirus exposure and HLA in healthy donors. Points from the study as a whole: Specificity of three CMV-associated chains for CMV antigens was verified in vitro. A later analysis revealed that TCR association rates differed between HLA loci, peaking at DRB1 and bottoming out at HLA-C. The HLA-A and HLA-B alleles of most subjects were reportedly predicted accurately from TCR beta sequences.

It was with 60 Vbeta and 13 Jbeta primers that the PCR ran. TCRdb keeps only in-frame clones here, not all; method: immunoSEQ multiplex PCR. The repertoire includes roughly 100,000 clones, around 15% of them detected once, and around 0.83% sits in the top ten. CDR3 size: 14 residues. Per germline, CDR1 LNHNV and CDR2 YYDKDF (reference sequence). Germline trimming cut 5 bases from V and 5 bases from J; bases unmatched to any gene: 7. The sequenced material came from PBMCs. The chain carries TRBV15 and TRBJ1-1; TRBD1 matches at 8 bases. This TCR came from a female donor in good health and CMV-seronegative. The CDR3 reads CATSARTGRTEAFF. CDR3 DNA: TGTGCCACCAGCGCCCGGACAGGGCGGACTGAAGCTTTCTTT.